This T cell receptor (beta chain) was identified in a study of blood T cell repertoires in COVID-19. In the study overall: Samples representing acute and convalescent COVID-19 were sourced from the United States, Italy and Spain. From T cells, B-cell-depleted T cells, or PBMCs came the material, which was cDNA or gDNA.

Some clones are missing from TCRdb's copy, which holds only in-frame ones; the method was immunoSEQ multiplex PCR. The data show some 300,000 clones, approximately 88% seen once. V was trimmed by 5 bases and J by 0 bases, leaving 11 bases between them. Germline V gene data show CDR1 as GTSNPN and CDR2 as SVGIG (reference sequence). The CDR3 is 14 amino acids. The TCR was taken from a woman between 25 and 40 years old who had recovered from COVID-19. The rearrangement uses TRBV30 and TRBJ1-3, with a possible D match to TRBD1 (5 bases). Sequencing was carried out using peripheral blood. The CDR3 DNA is TGTGCCTGGGGGACTTACAGCTCTGGAAACACCATATATTTT. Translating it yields CAWGTYSSGNTIYF. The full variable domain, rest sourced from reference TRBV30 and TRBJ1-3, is SQTIHQWPATLVQPVGSPLSLECTVEGTSNPNLYWYRQAAGRGLQLLFYSVGIGQISSEVPQNLSASRPQDRQFILSSKKLLLSDSGFYLCAWGTYSSGNTIYFGEGSWLTVV.